The rows below give T cell receptor beta chains drawn from one sample of a study of blood T cell repertoires in COVID-19. Profiled with immunoSEQ multiplex PCR; TCRdb holds only in-frame clones, not every one. The profile shows more than 110,000 clones, 84% of them singletons. The sample consisted of PBMCs or T cells enriched from blood (not recorded which). Receptors were obtained from a woman aged 18-35 years who had been exposed to COVID-19. CDR3s include the opening cysteine and the closing phenylalanine or tryptophan.

v_call: TRBV4-1
j_call: TRBJ2-7
cdr3_aa: CASSRTSGVYEQYF

v_call: TRBV24-1
j_call: TRBJ2-1
cdr3_aa: CAPRDNEQFF

v_call: TRBV15
j_call: TRBJ2-7
cdr3_aa: CATSAPRTGGNEQYF

v_call: TRBV10-2
j_call: TRBJ1-4
cdr3_aa: CASSEIWGPDNEKLFF

v_call: TRBV7-9
j_call: TRBJ2-7
cdr3_aa: CASSLEAEGHYEQYF

v_call: TRBV3-1/TRBV3-2
j_call: TRBJ2-7
cdr3_aa: CASSQGGGGEQYF

v_call: TRBV7-2
j_call: TRBJ2-7
cdr3_aa: CASSTQGGPYEQYF

v_call: TRBV19
j_call: TRBJ2-1
cdr3_aa: CASSDLRDRYGSSYNEQFF

v_call: TRBV4-3
j_call: TRBJ2-7
cdr3_aa: CASSQGLAGGFEQYF

v_call: TRBV6-5
j_call: TRBJ2-7
cdr3_aa: CASRGQGAYEQYF

v_call: TRBV15
j_call: TRBJ2-1
cdr3_aa: CATSAAGEFRQFF

v_call: TRBV12-5
j_call: TRBJ1-3
cdr3_aa: CASGLQSQAGNTIYF

v_call: TRBV6-5
j_call: TRBJ2-3
cdr3_aa: CASSFSPDTQYF

v_call: TRBV11-2
j_call: TRBJ1-2
cdr3_aa: CASSALWQGRVSVYGYTF

v_call: TRBV28
j_call: TRBJ2-7
cdr3_aa: CATEGLAAEQYF

v_call: TRBV29-1
j_call: TRBJ2-7
cdr3_aa: CSVEGRGIGEQYF

v_call: TRBV12-5
j_call: TRBJ1-2
cdr3_aa: CASGLGQGANYGYTF

v_call: TRBV16
j_call: TRBJ1-4
cdr3_aa: CASSQFIQATNEKLFF

v_call: TRBV2
j_call: TRBJ2-7
cdr3_aa: CASSEKGLAYEQYF

v_call: TRBV5-4
j_call: TRBJ1-2
cdr3_aa: CASSAGGDYGYTF

v_call: TRBV2
j_call: TRBJ1-5
cdr3_aa: CATLEGARGQPQHF

v_call: TRBV11-1
j_call: TRBJ2-1
cdr3_aa: CASSLLGGTSYNEQFF

v_call: TRBV30
j_call: TRBJ2-3
cdr3_aa: CAWSVSGMADTQYF

v_call: TRBV7-9
j_call: TRBJ1-2
cdr3_aa: CASSPRGGDFQANYGYTF

v_call: TRBV30
j_call: TRBJ2-7
cdr3_aa: CAWSPGDNPNEQYF

v_call: TRBV6-1
j_call: TRBJ1-6
cdr3_aa: CASSVTPSVIRGSPLHF

v_call: TRBV5-6
j_call: TRBJ2-5
cdr3_aa: CASSLAQGQETQYF

v_call: TRBV29-1
j_call: TRBJ1-5
cdr3_aa: CSASGQGQGGNQPQHF

v_call: TRBV5-4
j_call: TRBJ1-2
cdr3_aa: CASSSEPTGDNYGYTF

v_call: TRBV19
j_call: TRBJ2-1
cdr3_aa: CASSTELAGFNEQFF

v_call: TRBV6-5
j_call: TRBJ1-1
cdr3_aa: CASSTGQDHTEAFF

v_call: TRBV24-1
j_call: TRBJ2-3
cdr3_aa: CATSDLDRTDTQYF

v_call: TRBV5-1
j_call: TRBJ2-7
cdr3_aa: CASSSSGYSYEQYF

v_call: TRBV6-1
j_call: TRBJ1-5
cdr3_aa: CASSEGGEEGWQPQHF

v_call: TRBV20-1
j_call: TRBJ1-2
cdr3_aa: CSAGDRYGYTF

v_call: TRBV12-3/TRBV12-4
j_call: TRBJ2-7
cdr3_aa: CASSPTSIYEQYF

v_call: TRBV2
j_call: TRBJ2-7
cdr3_aa: CASSRGYEQYF

v_call: TRBV18
j_call: TRBJ1-2
cdr3_aa: CASSSRTGTGYTF

v_call: TRBV28
j_call: TRBJ2-5
cdr3_aa: CASSSAGGRETQYF

v_call: TRBV18
j_call: TRBJ1-2
cdr3_aa: CASSTTNYGYTF

v_call: TRBV10-1
j_call: TRBJ1-2
cdr3_aa: CASSVGKSYGYTF

v_call: TRBV11-2
j_call: TRBJ2-1
cdr3_aa: CASSPIAGVYNEQFF

v_call: TRBV30
j_call: TRBJ1-3
cdr3_aa: CAWSFKAGGNTIYF

v_call: TRBV5-1
j_call: TRBJ1-1
cdr3_aa: CASSAHTGGRSEAFF

v_call: TRBV3-1/TRBV3-2
j_call: TRBJ2-3
cdr3_aa: CASSQYGTQYF

v_call: TRBV3-1/TRBV3-2
j_call: TRBJ2-3
cdr3_aa: CASSQAHMGGTDTQYF

v_call: TRBV3-1/TRBV3-2
j_call: TRBJ2-3
cdr3_aa: CASSQTSTDTQYF

v_call: TRBV5-1
j_call: TRBJ1-1
cdr3_aa: CASSLQGPNTEAFF

v_call: TRBV5-4
j_call: TRBJ1-2
cdr3_aa: CASGHRGVNGYTF

v_call: TRBV12-3/TRBV12-4
j_call: TRBJ2-7
cdr3_aa: CASSRGREQYF

v_call: TRBV3-1/TRBV3-2
j_call: TRBJ2-1
cdr3_aa: CASSQATYNEQFF

v_call: TRBV12-3/TRBV12-4
j_call: TRBJ2-2
cdr3_aa: CASMENAGELFF

v_call: TRBV12-3/TRBV12-4
j_call: TRBJ1-1
cdr3_aa: CASSHSGTEAFF

v_call: TRBV5-5
j_call: TRBJ1-1
cdr3_aa: CASSLYGQGNTEAFF

v_call: TRBV2
j_call: TRBJ1-6
cdr3_aa: CASSPLIQGAESPLHF

v_call: TRBV27
j_call: TRBJ1-1
cdr3_aa: CASSLRREGTEAFF

v_call: TRBV5-1
j_call: TRBJ1-4
cdr3_aa: CASSPGQLFKGEKLFF